This entry lists 4 T cell receptor beta chains sequenced from one sample in a study of T-cell memory formation after mild COVID-19. TCRdb re-analysed the 5' RACE reads in MiXCR, keeping a single row per CDR3 protein. The data contain about 150,000 distinct CDR3 sequences, about an eighth of them singletons. Specimen: PBMCs or a T cell subset sorted from them (not recorded which). Source of these receptors: a man between 18 and 35 years old who had mild COVID-19 (a few samples of this study predate the infection). Cell type and time point are not known.

V gene TRBV6-6 combines with J gene TRBJ1-5; 8 bases match TRBD1. The V segment lost 8 bases and the J segment 2 bases; nucleotides outside the gene matches: 5. The CDR3 has 14 residues. The germline CDR1 and CDR2 sequences are MNHNY and SVGAGI (reference sequence). The CDR3 loop is CASRAQGGNQPQHF. DNA of the CDR3: TGTGCCAGCCGGGCACAGGGGGGCAATCAGCCCCAGCATTTT.

In nucleotides, the CDR3 is TGCGCCAGCAGCGCCCTTGGACAGCCCCAAGAGACCCAGTACTTC. Its protein product is CASSALGQPQETQYF. The chain couples TRBV5-1 to TRBJ2-5; TRBD1 is a possible D gene (6 bases). Germline CDR1 reads SGHRS; CDR2 reads YFSETQ. The CDR3 is made up of 15 amino acids. The ends were cut back, 4 bases at V and 1 base at J, with 14 bases in the middle.

This clonotype was counted many times. The chain couples TRBV6-6 to TRBJ1-5; D gene ambiguous. The CDR3 contains 11 residues. V was cut by 6 bases and J by 7 bases, with 7 bases left in between. Germline loops: CDR1 MNHNY, CDR2 SVGAGI (reference sequence). The CDR3 spells CASSSEQPQHF. The CDR3 coding sequence is TGTGCCAGCAGCTCCGAACAGCCCCAGCATTTT.

The chain carries TRBV18 and TRBJ1-5; possibly TRBD1 for D (5 bases). Germline-derived CDR1 and CDR2 are KGHSH and LQKENI. Trimming left V 4 bases short and J 2 bases short, with 12 bases between. This CDR3 has 15 residues. The DNA for the CDR3 is TGTGCCAGCTCACTGGGCAGGGAGGGCAATCAGCCCCAGCATTTT. Encoded protein: CASSLGREGNQPQHF.